These 30 T cell receptor beta chains originate from one sample sequenced in a study of blood T cell repertoires in COVID-19. This table comes from immunoSEQ multiplex PCR, and its TCRdb copy is limited to in-frame clones, with some not included. The table includes over 250,000 clones, around 90% detected once. The sequenced sample consisted of PBMCs or T cells enriched from blood (not recorded which). The receptors here all came from a woman in her forties or fifties who had recovered from COVID-19.

The rearrangement joins TRBV5-6 to TRBJ2-4; D may be TRBD2 (6 bases). Germline CDR1 SGHDT, CDR2 YYEEEE. CDR3 size: 15 residues. With 4 bases removed from V and 0 bases from J, the gap between germline ends came to 11 bases. For the CDR3, the DNA is TGTGCCAGCAGCCCGGCGGGGATAGCCAAAAACATTCAGTACTTC. Amino acids: CASSPAGIAKNIQYF.

CDR3 sequence: CASSVLLAGNNEQFF. The CDR3 DNA reads as TGTGCCAGCAGCGTATTACTAGCGGGGAACAATGAGCAGTTCTTC. The J gene is TRBJ2-1, the V gene TRBV9; 10 bases fit TRBD2. CDR1 is SGDLS, CDR2 YYNGEE, per germline. The CDR3 consists of 15 residues. The junction had 3 bases not matched to a gene; V was cut back by 1 base and J by 5 bases.

CDR3 bases: TGTGCCAGCAGTTTAATTTTCGTTTCGGTCGCGCGGGGCCAAGAGACCCAGTACTTC. Amino acids: CASSLIFVSVARGQETQYF. This rearrangement joins TRBV28 to TRBJ2-5; tentative D call: TRBD2 (6 bases). Germline V CDR1 and CDR2: MDHEN, SYDVKM. V lost 2 bases to trimming and J lost 1 base, with 23 bases between them. This CDR3 has 19 amino acids.

This clone was recorded only once. This rearrangement joins TRBV6-5 to TRBJ1-1; D is possibly TRBD1 (6 bases). V lost 4 bases and J 5 bases, leaving 8 bases between the germline ends. In germline, CDR1 is MNHEY, CDR2 SVGAGI. The CDR3 runs to 12 residues. CDR3 sequence reads: CASSFRGTEAFF. The CDR3 nucleotides are TGTGCCAGCAGTTTCAGGGGAACTGAAGCTTTCTTT.

The chain is built from TRBV11-3 and TRBJ2-1, with 14 bases that match TRBD2. Germline-derived CDR1 and CDR2 are SGHNT and YENEEA. The V segment lost 6 bases and the J segment 7 bases; nucleotides outside the gene matches: 14. The CDR3 has 18 amino acids. CDR3 in amino acids: CASSNHAAGLAGVNEQFF. CDR3 DNA sequence: TGTGCCAGCAGTAATCATGCCGCGGGACTAGCGGGAGTAAATGAGCAGTTCTTC.

The chain uses TRBV5-4 and TRBJ2-1; 7 bases line up with TRBD2. Trimming cost V 3 bases and J 6 bases; bases outside gene matches: 12. CDR1 is SGHNT and CDR2 is YYREEE in the germline V gene (reference sequence). The CDR3 is 16 amino acids. CDR3 loop: CASSSPGGGRVNEQFF. The DNA of the CDR3 is TGTGCCAGCAGCTCACCTGGGGGAGGGCGGGTCAATGAGCAGTTCTTC.

The chain joins TRBV29-1 to TRBJ2-1; the match to TRBD2 covers 9 bases. Germline CDR1 SQVTM, CDR2 ANQGSEA. With 4 bases clipped from V and 5 bases from J, the junction kept 15 bases outside the gene matches. The length of the CDR3 is 17 residues. DNA of the CDR3: TGCAGCGTTGTAAGGCTAGCGGGAAGGTGGATCAACAATGAGCAGTTCTTC. Translating it yields CSVVRLAGRWINNEQFF.

The chain couples TRBV21-1 to TRBJ2-5; TRBD2, as called in the table, went unchecked against the DNA. TRBV21-1 constitutes a pseudogene. The CDR3 contains 16 residues. The CDR3 DNA reads as TGTGCCAGCAGCAAAGACTGGCGGGAGGGTCGGGAGACCCAGTACTTC. This gives the protein CASSKDWREGRETQYF.

The table lists this clone with a few counts. V gene TRBV28 combines with J gene TRBJ1-4; D may be TRBD1 (5 bases). The CDR3 loop spans 16 amino acids. Germline lookup yields CDR1 MDHEN and CDR2 SYDVKM. The ends were cut back, 5 bases at V and 6 bases at J, with 19 bases in the middle. The CDR3 protein is CASSPEHRKLYEKLFF. CDR3 bases: TGTGCCAGCAGTCCAGAACACAGGAAGTTATATGAAAAACTGTTTTTT.

This sequence joins TRBV5-4 and TRBJ1-2, with 7 bases aligning to TRBD1. The V gene's germline CDR1 is SGHNT and CDR2 YYREEE (reference sequence). CDR3 length: 15 residues. The junction had 14 bases not matched to a gene; V was cut back by 4 bases and J by 8 bases. CDR3 nucleotides: TGTGCCAGCAGCCTATTGGGACAGATTTCCCCGGGCTACACCTTC. This sequence encodes CASSLLGQISPGYTF.

CDR3: CASSLRGSSSGANVLTF. In DNA form, the CDR3 reads TGTGCCAGCAGTCTTAGGGGCAGTTCCTCTGGGGCCAACGTCCTGACTTTC. V is TRBV6-2 or TRBV6-3 and J is TRBJ2-6, with D possibly TRBD1 on 5 matching bases. Deletions cut 5 bases from V and 0 bases from J, with 14 bases between. The CDR3 extends over 17 amino acids. CDR1 and CDR2 (germline): MNHEY, SVGEGT.

The gene calls are TRBV28 and TRBJ1-2; D is perhaps TRBD1 (6 bases). Germline assignment: CDR1 MDHEN and CDR2 SYDVKM. V lost 3 bases and J lost 5, with 13 bases in between. The CDR3 has 14 residues. The CDR3 nucleotides read TGTGCCAGCAGTTTGGAGACAGGAACTTATGGCTACACCTTC. This sequence encodes CASSLETGTYGYTF.

V is TRBV28 and J is TRBJ1-1, with a possible D match to TRBD1 (6 bases). The CDR3 spans 14 residues. Looked up from germline, CDR1 is MDHEN and CDR2 is SYDVKM. The ends were cut back, 2 bases at V and 3 bases at J, with 10 bases in the middle. This CDR3 reads CASSLGQSYTEAFF. The CDR3 bases are TGTGCCAGCAGTTTAGGACAGTCGTACACTGAAGCTTTCTTT.

The chain has TRBV3-1 (or the pseudogene TRBV3-2) and TRBJ1-2, with no clear D. The germline V gene has CDR1 LGHDT and CDR2 YNNKEL (reference sequence). The V end lost 0 bases, the J end lost 4 bases, and 9 bases lay between the germline ends. CDR3 length: 14 residues. The CDR3 nucleotides are TGTGCCAGCAGCCAAGATAATAACGGCTATGGCTACACCTTC. Its protein is CASSQDNNGYGYTF.

This chain links TRBV7-9 with TRBJ2-7; TRBD2 matches 10 bases. Germline CDR1 is SEHNR and CDR2 is FQNEAQ (reference sequence). The J segment lost 2 bases and the V segment lost 1 base, leaving 2 bases of the junction unmatched. The CDR3 extends over 15 amino acids. CDR3 residues: CASSLGTSGTYEQYF. The CDR3 DNA reads TGTGCCAGCAGCTTAGGGACTAGCGGAACCTACGAGCAGTACTTC.

CDR3 sequence reads: CASSTSGFNEQFF. The CDR3 bases are TGTGCCAGCAGTACTAGCGGGTTCAATGAGCAGTTCTTC. The J gene is TRBJ2-1, the V gene TRBV5-5; 9 bases fit TRBD2. The germline V gene has CDR1 SGHKS and CDR2 YYEKEE (reference sequence). CDR3 length equals 13 residues. The junction had 3 bases not matched to a gene; V was cut back by 5 bases and J by 6 bases. The full variable domain, completed using reference TRBV5-5 and TRBJ2-1, is DAGVTQSPTHLIKTRGQQVTLRCSPISGHKSVSWYQQVLGQGPQFIFQYYEKEERGRGNFPDRFSARQFPNYSSELNVNALLLGDSALYLCASSTSGFNEQFFGPGTRLTVL.

The chain recombines TRBV28 with TRBJ1-1; D possibly corresponds to TRBD1 (5 bases). CDR1 MDHEN and CDR2 SYDVKM come from the germline V gene. The length of the CDR3 is 14 residues. Trimming left V 6 bases short and J 1 base short, with 12 bases between. The CDR3, as DNA: TGTGCCAGCAGGGCCAGGGTCGGGAACACTGAAGCTTTCTTT. This sequence encodes CASRARVGNTEAFF.

This clone was seen just once. The V and J genes are TRBV11-2 and TRBJ2-3, with TRBD1 matching 7 bases. The V and J ends lost 5 bases and 0 bases, in that order; junction bases with no gene match: 5. CDR1 and CDR2 (germline): SGHAT, FQNNGV. This CDR3 is 15 amino acids long. The CDR3 DNA follows: TGTGCCAGCAGCCAGGGGGTCGGTAGCACAGATACGCAGTATTTT. Translating gives CASSQGVGSTDTQYF. The complete variable domain, with remaining parts taken from reference TRBV11-2 and TRBJ2-3, reads EAGVAQSPRYKIIEKRQSVAFWCNPISGHATLYWYQQILGQGPKLLIQFQNNGVVDDSQLPKDRFSAERLKGVDSTLKIQPAKLEDSAVYLCASSQGVGSTDTQYFGPGTRLTVL.

This clone appeared once. J is TRBJ2-7 and V is TRBV5-6; 7 bases align to TRBD2. Per germline, CDR1 SGHDT and CDR2 YYEEEE. This CDR3 is built from 15 residues. With 7 bases clipped from V and 5 bases from J, the junction kept 15 bases outside the gene matches. Here the CDR3 DNA reads TGTGCCAGCGGCCCCCTGGGGGGGGGAAATGACGAGCAGTACTTC. This translates into CASGPLGGGNDEQYF.

The V gene is TRBV29-1, the J gene TRBJ1-2, with D tentatively TRBD1 (6 bases). Trimming removed 7 bases from V and 6 bases from J, with 27 bases in between. The CDR3 has 16 residues. Germline V CDR1 and CDR2: SQVTM, ANQGSEA. The CDR3 region has the DNA TGCAGCGCTCAACACAGGGAACTCCGGAACCTTCATGGCTACACCTTC. It yields the protein CSAQHRELRNLHGYTF.

The CDR3 loop reads CASSPTGGGIYNEQFF. The CDR3 coding sequence is TGTGCCAGCAGTCCTACGGGGGGTGGGATTTACAATGAGCAGTTCTTC. The gene calls are TRBV7-6 and TRBJ2-1, with 7 bases identical to TRBD2. CDR3 length equals 16 residues. J was trimmed by 4 bases and V by 6 bases; bases with no gene match: 12. Germline V gene data show CDR1 as SGHVS and CDR2 as FNYEAQ.

Turning to this clone: One end of the junction fails to match germline, which may point to a read error. This chain connects TRBV28 to TRBJ2-1; 9 nucleotides agree with TRBD1. Germline V gene lookup returns CDR1 MDHEN and CDR2 SYDVKM. This CDR3 comprises 15 residues. The CDR3 is CAGSMNRGPYNEQFF. The CDR3 region has the DNA TGTGCCGGCAGCATGAACAGGGGGCCCTACAATGAGCAGTTCTTC.

A few counts support this clone. V is TRBV7-2 and J is TRBJ2-7, with D possibly matching TRBD1 (6 bases). The CDR3 has 12 residues. V gave up 4 bases and J gave up 6 bases, with 10 bases separating them. Germline V gives CDR1 SGHTA, CDR2 FQGNSA. CDR3 in DNA: TGTGCCAGCAGCTGGCGAGGGGGCGAGCAGTACTTC. Translation: CASSWRGGEQYF.

DNA for the CDR3: TGTGCCAGCAGTCTAGCGGACAGGGCATTTAATGGCTACACCTTC. This sequence encodes CASSLADRAFNGYTF. The chain is built from TRBV9 and TRBJ1-2, with 8 bases aligning to TRBD1. The CDR3 extends over 15 amino acids. V dropped 5 bases and J dropped 6; count of bases not matched to a gene: 12. Germline V gene data show CDR1 as SGDLS and CDR2 as YYNGEE.

This chain uses TRBV9 with TRBJ2-7, with D tentatively TRBD1 (6 bases). The CDR3 has 15 residues. With 4 bases removed from V and 6 bases from J, the gap between germline ends came to 20 bases. Germline V lookup: CDR1 SGDLS, CDR2 YYNGEE. CDR3 DNA: TGTGCCAGCAGCAAGGACTCAGGGGCTGGTGGCGAGCAGTACTTC. This codes for CASSKDSGAGGEQYF.

The chain links TRBV4-2 to TRBJ2-7; 7 bases map to TRBD1. Losses at the gene ends were 1 base for V and 7 bases for J; bases not matched to a gene: 13. CDR1 is LGHNA, CDR2 YNFKEQ, per germline. The CDR3 runs to 16 residues. The CDR3 here is CASSQGDRDSKREQYF. Written as DNA, the CDR3 is TGTGCCAGCAGCCAAGGCGACCGGGACAGCAAGAGGGAGCAGTACTTC.

V is TRBV6-5 and J is TRBJ2-7, with TRBD1 matching over 7 bases. V trimming: 5 bases; J trimming: 5 bases; junction bases outside the gene matches: 9. Germline V gives CDR1 MNHEY, CDR2 SVGAGI. The CDR3 consists of 14 residues. The CDR3 spells CASSNRGEMDEQYF. Written as DNA, the CDR3 is TGTGCCAGCAGTAACAGGGGTGAAATGGACGAGCAGTACTTC.

CDR3 sequence reads: CAWGLIGAMNTEAFF. DNA for the CDR3: TGTGCCTGGGGCCTTATTGGGGCCATGAACACTGAAGCTTTCTTT. The V call is TRBV30, the J call TRBJ1-1, with a weak D call TRBD1 (5 bases). Between the trimmed V and J ends, which lost 5 bases and 0 bases, there was a span of 16 bases. The germline V gene has CDR1 GTSNPN and CDR2 SVGIG (reference sequence). The CDR3 totals 15 residues.

The chain couples TRBV11-2 to TRBJ1-1; no reliable D call. The V and J ends lost 1 base and 0 bases respectively, with 9 bases between them. The germline gives CDR1 SGHAT, CDR2 FQNNGV. The CDR3 is made up of 15 amino acids. In DNA form, the CDR3 reads TGTGCCAGCAGCTTAGTCTCAACGGTGAACACTGAAGCTTTCTTT. It yields the protein CASSLVSTVNTEAFF.

The V and J genes are TRBV4-2 and TRBJ2-7; D not certain. V was pared by 0 bases and J by 9 bases, with 15 bases between. This CDR3 has 14 residues. Germline CDR1 LGHNA, CDR2 YNFKEQ. The CDR3 sequence: CASSQDRPIRGQYF. In nucleotides, the CDR3 is TGTGCCAGCAGCCAAGATAGGCCCATACGAGGGCAGTACTTC.